This record concerns one TCR beta chain sequence. No antigen is known for it. Naive or memory CD4+ cells were cultured 1:1 with T cell-depleted PBMCs plus CEF. Naive and memory CD4+ T cells were cultured with CEF, then survey-sequenced. The repertoire was sequenced with immunoSEQ multiplex PCR; TCRdb's copy has only in-frame clones and lacks some. The sample lists fewer than 45,000 clones, 84% occurring once. The data belong to a study of CD4 T cells in relation to SARS-CoV-2 and coronaviruses. Across the whole study: Crossreactive spike epitopes shared across donors were mapped to their HLA restriction.

The CDR3 is 19 amino acids. Germline V lookup: CDR1 LGHDT, CDR2 YNNKEL (reference sequence). Germline trimming cut 0 bases from V and 8 bases from J; bases unmatched to any gene: 12. The sequenced sample consisted of naive CD4+ T cells from PBMCs, cultured in vitro. Documented subset: naive CD4+ T cells isolated by negative enrichment. The chain recombines TRBV3-1 (or the pseudogene TRBV3-2) with TRBJ2-1; 14 bases are a match to TRBD2. The receptor was derived from an adult with COVID-19. As DNA, the CDR3 is TGTGCCAGCAGCCAAGATCCCGGGACTAGCGGGAGTGTTGTCGATGAGCAGTTCTTC. Encoded protein: CASSQDPGTSGSVVDEQFF.